The rows below give T cell receptor beta chains drawn from one sample of a study of CD8 T cells in Susac syndrome. TCRdb ran MiXCR on the immunoSEQ multiplex PCR reads and lists one entry per CDR3 protein. The repertoire holds about 400,000 distinct CDR3 sequences, 85% seen once, with approximately 0.11% in the top ten. The material sequenced was CD8+ T cells from PBMCs. The receptors come from a human donor with multiple sclerosis. CDR3s include the opening cysteine and the closing phenylalanine or tryptophan. The D gene is left open where the match is weak. Part of the rows lack a size; the others show once, few, many or a class for expanded clones.

d_call: .
clone_size: .
v_call: TRBV19
j_call: TRBJ1-1
cdr3_aa: CASSIIGADTEAFF
cdr3_nt: TGTGCCAGTAGTATCATAGGGGCGGACACTGAAGCTTTCTTT

d_call: .
clone_size: .
v_call: TRBV28
j_call: TRBJ2-5
cdr3_aa: CASSLWGWETQETQYF
cdr3_nt: TGTGCCAGCAGTTTATGGGGGTGGGAGACCCAAGAGACCCAGTACTTC

d_call: .
clone_size: .
v_call: TRBV4-1
j_call: TRBJ1-2
cdr3_aa: CASSQLDGYTF
cdr3_nt: TGCGCCAGCAGCCAATTGGACGGCTACACCTTC

d_call: .
clone_size: .
v_call: TRBV27
j_call: TRBJ1-5
cdr3_aa: CASTGQGFNQPQHF
cdr3_nt: TGTGCCAGCACGGGGCAGGGCTTCAATCAGCCCCAGCATTTT

d_call: TRBD1
clone_size: .
v_call: TRBV10-3
j_call: TRBJ2-2
cdr3_aa: CATQGATGELFF
cdr3_nt: TGTGCTACCCAGGGGGCCACCGGGGAGCTGTTTTTT

d_call: TRBD1
clone_size: .
v_call: TRBV4-1
j_call: TRBJ1-5
cdr3_aa: CASSQEKGAGQPQHF
cdr3_nt: TGCGCCAGCAGCCAAGAAAAGGGGGCAGGACAGCCCCAGCATTTT

d_call: TRBD1
clone_size: .
v_call: TRBV5-1
j_call: TRBJ1-1
cdr3_aa: CASSLSLVSGGNTEAFF
cdr3_nt: TGCGCCAGCAGCTTGAGCTTGGTGTCAGGGGGGAACACTGAAGCTTTCTTT

d_call: TRBD1
clone_size: .
v_call: TRBV7-2
j_call: TRBJ2-7
cdr3_aa: CASSLPRQGAYEQYF
cdr3_nt: TGTGCCAGCAGCCTCCCAAGACAGGGGGCCTACGAGCAGTACTTC

d_call: .
clone_size: .
v_call: TRBV4-1
j_call: TRBJ2-2
cdr3_aa: CASSPLEQGGTGELFF
cdr3_nt: TGCGCCAGCAGCCCACTAGAACAGGGTGGAACCGGGGAGCTGTTTTTT

d_call: .
clone_size: .
v_call: TRBV20-1
j_call: TRBJ2-5
cdr3_aa: CSAEIRSTKETQYF
cdr3_nt: TGCAGTGCTGAAATAAGGAGCACTAAAGAGACCCAGTACTTC

d_call: .
clone_size: few
v_call: TRBV4-1
j_call: TRBJ1-2
cdr3_aa: CASSQTVNYGYTF
cdr3_nt: TGCGCCAGCAGCCAGACAGTAAACTATGGCTACACCTTC

d_call: TRBD1
clone_size: .
v_call: TRBV6-6
j_call: TRBJ1-1
cdr3_aa: CASSYINRDRVEAFF
cdr3_nt: TGTGCCAGCAGTTACATCAACCGGGACAGGGTAGAAGCTTTCTTT

d_call: TRBD1
clone_size: once
v_call: TRBV4-1
j_call: TRBJ2-7
cdr3_aa: CASSPQQGSYEQYF
cdr3_nt: TGCGCCAGCAGCCCCCAACAGGGGTCCTACGAGCAGTACTTC

d_call: TRBD1
clone_size: .
v_call: TRBV29-1
j_call: TRBJ1-1
cdr3_aa: CSVEPEGAPMNTEAFF
cdr3_nt: TGCAGCGTTGAACCAGAGGGGGCCCCGATGAACACTGAAGCTTTCTTT

d_call: .
clone_size: .
v_call: TRBV29-1
j_call: TRBJ2-7
cdr3_aa: CSGVGGRSYEQYF
cdr3_nt: TGCAGCGGGGTGGGGGGCCGCTCCTACGAGCAGTACTTC

d_call: .
clone_size: .
v_call: TRBV4-2
j_call: TRBJ2-2
cdr3_aa: CASSQGGASIVTGELFF
cdr3_nt: TGTGCCAGCAGCCAAGGTGGCGCAAGCATCGTCACCGGGGAGCTGTTTTTT

d_call: .
clone_size: .
v_call: TRBV4-1
j_call: TRBJ2-1
cdr3_aa: CASSQEPGLDEQFF
cdr3_nt: TGCGCCAGCAGCCAAGAACCAGGGCTGGATGAGCAGTTCTTC

d_call: TRBD1
clone_size: .
v_call: TRBV6-5
j_call: TRBJ1-6
cdr3_aa: CASSGDRASSPLHF
cdr3_nt: TGTGCCAGCAGTGGGGACAGGGCAAGCTCACCCCTCCACTTT

d_call: TRBD1
clone_size: .
v_call: TRBV27
j_call: TRBJ1-2
cdr3_aa: CASSLSGQGPSNYGYTF
cdr3_nt: TGTGCCAGCAGTTTATCGGGACAGGGGCCATCTAACTATGGCTACACCTTC

d_call: .
clone_size: .
v_call: TRBV4-1
j_call: TRBJ2-5
cdr3_aa: CASSQGLLVHF
cdr3_nt: TGCGCCAGCAGCCAAGGCCTCCTGGTCCACTTC

d_call: .
clone_size: .
v_call: TRBV20-1
j_call: TRBJ2-5
cdr3_aa: CSAWKIETQYF
cdr3_nt: TGCAGTGCTTGGAAGATAGAGACCCAGTACTTC

d_call: .
clone_size: .
v_call: TRBV19
j_call: TRBJ2-3
cdr3_aa: CASQPGVQLDTDTQYF
cdr3_nt: TGTGCCAGTCAACCGGGGGTTCAGCTAGACACAGATACGCAGTATTTT

d_call: TRBD1
clone_size: .
v_call: TRBV7-9
j_call: TRBJ2-7
cdr3_aa: CASSSGTGGIEQYF
cdr3_nt: TGTGCCAGCAGCTCAGGGACAGGGGGCATCGAGCAGTACTTC

d_call: .
clone_size: .
v_call: TRBV7-9
j_call: TRBJ2-7
cdr3_aa: CASSLDSAYYEQYF
cdr3_nt: TGTGCCAGCAGCTTAGACAGCGCTTACTACGAGCAGTACTTC

d_call: .
clone_size: .
v_call: TRBV20-1
j_call: TRBJ2-1
cdr3_aa: CSASKIGSSYNEQFF
cdr3_nt: TGCAGTGCTAGTAAGATAGGGAGCTCCTACAATGAGCAGTTCTTC

d_call: TRBD1
clone_size: .
v_call: TRBV4-1
j_call: TRBJ1-2
cdr3_aa: CASSQEQGVGYGYTF
cdr3_nt: TGCGCCAGCAGCCAAGAACAGGGGGTGGGCTATGGCTACACCTTC

d_call: .
clone_size: .
v_call: TRBV3-1
j_call: TRBJ2-7
cdr3_aa: CASSQEGERILDEQYF
cdr3_nt: TGTGCCAGCAGCCAAGAGGGGGAGCGGATCCTCGACGAGCAGTACTTC

d_call: .
clone_size: .
v_call: TRBV10-2
j_call: TRBJ2-1
cdr3_aa: CASSEPGLREQFF
cdr3_nt: TGCGCCAGCAGTGAGCCAGGGCTTCGTGAGCAGTTCTTC

d_call: .
clone_size: .
v_call: TRBV10-1
j_call: TRBJ2-1
cdr3_aa: CASSDQGPGHNEQFF
cdr3_nt: TGCGCCAGCAGTGATCAGGGGCCCGGACACAATGAGCAGTTCTTC

d_call: .
clone_size: few
v_call: TRBV30
j_call: TRBJ2-1
cdr3_aa: CAWTDLQDDNEQFF
cdr3_nt: TGTGCCTGGACGGATTTACAGGATGACAATGAGCAGTTCTTC

d_call: .
clone_size: once
v_call: TRBV4-1
j_call: TRBJ2-1
cdr3_aa: CASSQEPRATNEQFF
cdr3_nt: TGCGCCAGCAGCCAAGAACCCAGGGCAACCAATGAGCAGTTCTTC

d_call: .
clone_size: once
v_call: TRBV28
j_call: TRBJ2-5
cdr3_aa: CASSLIGLQETQYF
cdr3_nt: TGTGCCAGCAGTTTGATCGGACTCCAAGAGACCCAGTACTTC

d_call: .
clone_size: .
v_call: TRBV4-1
j_call: TRBJ2-5
cdr3_aa: CASSQASLVDSTQYF
cdr3_nt: TGCGCCAGCAGCCAAGCTAGTCTAGTGGATTCGACCCAGTACTTC

d_call: .
clone_size: .
v_call: TRBV7-9
j_call: TRBJ2-7
cdr3_aa: CASTQTGTYSYEQYF
cdr3_nt: TGTGCCAGCACACAGACCGGGACTTACTCCTACGAGCAGTACTTC

d_call: .
clone_size: .
v_call: TRBV12-3/TRBV12-4
j_call: TRBJ2-3
cdr3_aa: CAIGDGDTDTQYF
cdr3_nt: TGTGCCATCGGGGACGGAGACACAGATACGCAGTATTTT

d_call: .
clone_size: .
v_call: TRBV6-1
j_call: TRBJ1-5
cdr3_aa: CASSITDDQPQHF
cdr3_nt: TGTGCCAGCAGTATAACCGATGATCAGCCCCAGCATTTT

d_call: .
clone_size: .
v_call: TRBV19
j_call: TRBJ1-3
cdr3_aa: CASSPVSSGNTIYF
cdr3_nt: TGTGCCAGTAGCCCTGTAAGCTCTGGAAACACCATATATTTT

d_call: TRBD2
clone_size: .
v_call: TRBV9
j_call: TRBJ2-1
cdr3_aa: CASSVWERLAGGSGNEQFF
cdr3_nt: TGTGCCAGCAGCGTATGGGAAAGGCTAGCGGGAGGGTCAGGCAATGAGCAGTTCTTC

d_call: .
clone_size: few
v_call: TRBV5-4
j_call: TRBJ2-1
cdr3_aa: CASRETVYNEQFF
cdr3_nt: TGTGCCAGCAGGGAGACAGTTTACAATGAGCAGTTCTTC

d_call: .
clone_size: .
v_call: TRBV4-1
j_call: TRBJ1-1
cdr3_aa: CASSDRGFEAFF
cdr3_nt: TGCGCCAGCAGCGACCGAGGTTTTGAAGCTTTCTTT

d_call: .
clone_size: .
v_call: TRBV5-6
j_call: TRBJ2-2
cdr3_aa: CASSLVSTVYNTGELFF
cdr3_nt: TGTGCCAGCAGCTTGGTCTCCACTGTCTATAACACCGGGGAGCTGTTTTTT

d_call: .
clone_size: few
v_call: TRBV6-5
j_call: TRBJ2-7
cdr3_aa: CASTHPLTYEQYF
cdr3_nt: TGTGCCAGCACCCACCCTCTAACCTACGAGCAGTACTTC

d_call: TRBD1
clone_size: many
v_call: TRBV5-1
j_call: TRBJ2-7
cdr3_aa: CASSLGQGPYEQYF
cdr3_nt: TGTGCCAGCAGTTTGGGACAGGGGCCCTACGAGCAGTACTTC

d_call: TRBD2
clone_size: .
v_call: TRBV28
j_call: TRBJ2-2
cdr3_aa: CASSLWGSGRTNTGELFF
cdr3_nt: TGTGCCAGCAGTTTGTGGGGTAGCGGGAGGACGAACACCGGGGAGCTGTTTTTT

d_call: .
clone_size: .
v_call: TRBV27
j_call: TRBJ2-4
cdr3_aa: CASSPLAASIQYF
cdr3_nt: TGTGCCAGCAGTCCCTTGGCAGCTTCGATTCAGTACTTC

d_call: .
clone_size: once
v_call: TRBV4-1
j_call: TRBJ1-1
cdr3_aa: CASIPQTGNTEAFF
cdr3_nt: TGCGCCAGCATACCCCAGACAGGGAACACTGAAGCTTTCTTT

d_call: .
clone_size: .
v_call: TRBV3-1
j_call: TRBJ1-2
cdr3_aa: CASSQDLVDGYTF
cdr3_nt: TGTGCCAGCAGCCAAGATCTTGTCGATGGCTACACCTTC